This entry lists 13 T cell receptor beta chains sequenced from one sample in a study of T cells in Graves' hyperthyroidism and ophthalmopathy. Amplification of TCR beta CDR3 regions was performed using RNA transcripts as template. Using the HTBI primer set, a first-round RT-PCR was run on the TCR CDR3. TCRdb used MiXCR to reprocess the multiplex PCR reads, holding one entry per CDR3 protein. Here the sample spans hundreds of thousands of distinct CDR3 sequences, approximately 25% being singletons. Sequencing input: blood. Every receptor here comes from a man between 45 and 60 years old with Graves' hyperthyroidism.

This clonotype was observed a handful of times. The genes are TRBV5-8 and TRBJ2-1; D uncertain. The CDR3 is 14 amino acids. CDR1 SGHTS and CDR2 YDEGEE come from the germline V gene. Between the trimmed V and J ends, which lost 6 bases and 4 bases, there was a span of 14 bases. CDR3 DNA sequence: TGTGCCAGCACCTCCGGAAGTGGTTACAATGAGCAGTTCTTC. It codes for CASTSGSGYNEQFF.

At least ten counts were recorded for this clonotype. CDR3 loop: CASSKAGSHEQYF. CDR3 nucleotides: TGTGCCAGCTCCAAGGCGGGGAGCCACGAGCAGTACTTC. The V and J genes are TRBV3-1 and TRBJ2-7; the D gene is possibly TRBD2 (6 bases). The germline CDR1 and CDR2 sequences are LGHDT and YNNKEL (reference sequence). This CDR3 is 13 amino acids long. The germline V and J ends were trimmed by 8 bases and 5 bases, with 16 bases remaining between them.

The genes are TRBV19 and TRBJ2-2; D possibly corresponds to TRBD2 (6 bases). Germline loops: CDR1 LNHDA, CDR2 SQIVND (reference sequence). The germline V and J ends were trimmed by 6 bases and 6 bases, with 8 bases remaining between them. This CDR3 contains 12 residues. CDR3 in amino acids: CASRGGAGELFF. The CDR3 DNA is TGTGCCAGTAGGGGGGGAGCCGGGGAGCTGTTTTTT.

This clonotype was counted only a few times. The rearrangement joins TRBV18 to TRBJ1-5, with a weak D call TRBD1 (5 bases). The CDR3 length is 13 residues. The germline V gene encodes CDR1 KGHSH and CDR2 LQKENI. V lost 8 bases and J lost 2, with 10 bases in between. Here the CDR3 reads CASHGGGNQPQHF. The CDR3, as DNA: TGTGCCAGCCACGGAGGGGGCAATCAGCCCCAGCATTTT.

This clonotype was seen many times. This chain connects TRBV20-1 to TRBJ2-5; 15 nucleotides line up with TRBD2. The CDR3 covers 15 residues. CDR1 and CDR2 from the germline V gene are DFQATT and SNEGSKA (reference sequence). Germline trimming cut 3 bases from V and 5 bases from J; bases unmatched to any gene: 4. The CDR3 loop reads CSASEGTSGRETQYF. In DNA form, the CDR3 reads TGCAGTGCTAGTGAGGGGACTAGCGGGAGGGAGACCCAGTACTTC.

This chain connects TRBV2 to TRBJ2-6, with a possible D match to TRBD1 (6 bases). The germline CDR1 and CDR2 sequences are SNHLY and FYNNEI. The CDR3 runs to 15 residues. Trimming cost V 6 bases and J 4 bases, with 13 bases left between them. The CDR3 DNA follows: TGTGCCAGCAGCTCGGACAGTCGGGGGGCCAACGTCCTGACTTTC. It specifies CASSSDSRGANVLTF.

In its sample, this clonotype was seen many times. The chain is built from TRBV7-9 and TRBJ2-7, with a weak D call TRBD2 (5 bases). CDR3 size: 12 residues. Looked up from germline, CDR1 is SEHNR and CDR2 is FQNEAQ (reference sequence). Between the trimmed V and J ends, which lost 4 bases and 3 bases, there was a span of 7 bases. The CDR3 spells CASSYSDYEQYF. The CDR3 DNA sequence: TGTGCCAGCAGCTATAGCGACTACGAGCAGTACTTC.

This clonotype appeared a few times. Here the CDR3 reads CASSLREKNTEAFF. Written as DNA, the CDR3 is TGTGCCAGCAGTTTAAGGGAGAAGAACACTGAAGCTTTCTTT. The genes are TRBV12-3 or TRBV12-4 and TRBJ1-1, with D hard to call. The CDR3 is made up of 14 amino acids. V gave up 2 bases and J gave up 1 base, with 8 bases separating them.

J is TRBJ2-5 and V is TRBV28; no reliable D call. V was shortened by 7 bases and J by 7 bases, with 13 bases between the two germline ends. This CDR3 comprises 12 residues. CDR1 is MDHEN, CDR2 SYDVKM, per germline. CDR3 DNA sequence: TGTGCCAGCAACCAGGAAGGAAGGACCCAGTACTTC. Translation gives CASNQEGRTQYF.

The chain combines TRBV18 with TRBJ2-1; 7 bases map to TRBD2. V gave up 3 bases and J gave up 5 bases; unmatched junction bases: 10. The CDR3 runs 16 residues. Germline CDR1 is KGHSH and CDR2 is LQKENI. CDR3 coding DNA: TGTGCCAGCTCACCTCTCCGGGACTACACCGACAATGAGCAGTTCTTC. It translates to CASSPLRDYTDNEQFF.

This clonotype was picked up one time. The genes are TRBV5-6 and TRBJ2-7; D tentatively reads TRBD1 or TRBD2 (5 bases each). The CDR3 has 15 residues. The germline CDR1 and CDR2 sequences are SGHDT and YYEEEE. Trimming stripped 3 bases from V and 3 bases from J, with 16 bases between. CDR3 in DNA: TGTGCCAGCAGCTCCAACTACAGGAGGATCTACGAGCAGTACTTC. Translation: CASSSNYRRIYEQYF.

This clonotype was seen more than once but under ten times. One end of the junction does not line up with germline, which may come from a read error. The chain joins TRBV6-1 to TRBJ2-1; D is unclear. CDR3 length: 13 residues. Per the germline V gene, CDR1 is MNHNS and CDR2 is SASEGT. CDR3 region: CASIEPSYNEQFF. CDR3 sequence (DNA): TGTGCCAGCATTGAACCTTCCTACAATGAGCAGTTCTTC.

This chain's CDR3 is CASSPETSGRAGTQYF. The CDR3 DNA reads TGTGCCAGCTCACCTGAAACTAGCGGGAGGGCCGGTACGCAGTATTTT. The rearrangement links TRBV18 to TRBJ2-3, with TRBD2 matching 13 bases. The CDR3 consists of 16 residues. The V gene end was trimmed by 3 bases and the J gene end by 8 bases; junction bases not matched to a gene: 8. Germline assignment: CDR1 KGHSH and CDR2 LQKENI.